These T cell receptor beta chains were read from a single sample in a study of shared clonotypes between healthy human individuals. Here immunoSEQ multiplex PCR was the method, and the copy in TCRdb shows in-frame clones only, minus some. The sample includes 2 million to 2.5 million clones, approximately 94% of them seen just once. Sequencing used naive CD4+ T cells sorted from blood. All receptors come from a man aged 18 to 29 in good health. Both conserved end residues are part of each CDR3. D genes are given only for firm matches. Clone sizes are given selectively: once, few, many, or a class where the clone is expanded.

clone_size j_call d_call v_call cdr3_aa cdr3_nt
. TRBJ1-1 . TRBV30 CAFSTHLVNTEAFF TGTGCCTTTTCGACCCACCTCGTGAACACTGAAGCTTTCTTT
once TRBJ1-1 . TRBV29-1 CSVDAGGNTEAFF TGCAGCGTTGACGCCGGGGGGAACACTGAAGCTTTCTTT
. TRBJ2-5 . TRBV29-1 CSVRIHWGTQYF TGCAGCGTGCGGATACACTGGGGGACCCAGTACTTC
. TRBJ2-1 TRBD2 TRBV12-5 CASGTGTSGNIPFHEQFF TGTGCTAGTGGAACCGGGACTAGCGGGAACATTCCCTTCCATGAGCAGTTCTTC
once TRBJ1-2 . TRBV19 CASSIYGFTGPNYGYTF TGTGCCAGTAGTATTTATGGGTTCACAGGGCCTAACTATGGCTACACCTTC
. TRBJ2-3 TRBD2 TRBV2 CASSVTSGMADTQYF TGTGCCAGCAGTGTAACTAGCGGGATGGCAGATACGCAGTATTTT
. TRBJ1-2 . TRBV4-1 CASSQGDGQNYGYTF TGCGCCAGCAGCCAAGGGGACGGCCAGAACTATGGCTACACCTTC
. TRBJ1-1 . TRBV19 CASSIEGGNTEAFF TGTGCCAGTAGTATAGAAGGAGGGAACACTGAAGCTTTCTTT
. TRBJ2-7 TRBD1 TRBV18 CASSPGQKASYEQYF TGTGCCAGCTCACCGGGACAGAAGGCCTCCTACGAGCAGTACTTC
. TRBJ1-6 TRBD1 TRBV18 CASSPRGPGNSPLHF TGTGCCAGCTCACCAAGGGGGCCGGGGAATTCACCCCTCCACTTT
. TRBJ2-1 . TRBV5-4 CASSPTEVLSYNEQFF TGTGCCAGCAGTCCAACAGAGGTCCTCTCCTACAATGAGCAGTTCTTC
. TRBJ2-3 TRBD2 TRBV7-9 CASSPGGASGRADTQYF TGTGCCAGCAGCCCTGGAGGGGCTAGCGGGAGGGCAGATACGCAGTATTTT
. TRBJ2-1 TRBD2 TRBV6-5 CASSSRGAGGYNEQFF TGTGCCAGCAGTTCCCGAGGAGCGGGAGGCTACAATGAGCAGTTCTTC
. TRBJ1-2 . TRBV28 CASTSAIYGYTF TGTGCCAGCACCTCAGCGATCTATGGCTACACCTTC
. TRBJ2-2 . TRBV7-9 CASSPIGVTGELFF TGTGCCAGCAGCCCGATAGGGGTTACCGGGGAGCTGTTTTTT
. TRBJ2-7 . TRBV14 CASSRPSYEQYF TGTGCCAGCAGCCGGCCATCCTACGAGCAGTACTTC
. TRBJ1-1 TRBD1 TRBV6-5 CASSYSDRAHTEAFF TGTGCCAGCAGTTACTCAGACAGGGCTCACACTGAAGCTTTCTTT
. TRBJ1-1 . TRBV30 CAWSVWKARLDTEAFF TGTGCCTGGAGTGTTTGGAAAGCCAGGCTGGACACTGAAGCTTTCTTT
. TRBJ2-7 . TRBV9 CASSPGDGAYEQYF TGTGCCAGCAGCCCGGGGGACGGTGCCTACGAGCAGTACTTC
. TRBJ2-3 TRBD2 TRBV7-2 CASSLREGLTQYF TGTGCCAGCAGCTTAAGGGAGGGATTAACGCAGTATTTT
once TRBJ1-1 TRBD1 TRBV10-3 CAIRDRDTEAFF TGTGCCATCAGGGACAGGGACACTGAAGCTTTCTTT
. TRBJ2-4 . TRBV5-5 CASSSILMGNIQYF TGTGCCAGCAGCTCGATACTTATGGGAAACATTCAGTACTTC
. TRBJ2-5 . TRBV30 CAWSVMTSETQYF TGTGCCTGGAGTGTAATGACGTCAGAGACCCAGTACTTC
. TRBJ1-2 TRBD1 TRBV11-2 CASKGASNYGYTF TGTGCCAGCAAGGGGGCATCTAACTATGGCTACACCTTC
. TRBJ1-5 . TRBV6-1 CASTSNGAVGQPQHF TGTGCCAGCACTTCAAACGGGGCGGTGGGTCAGCCCCAGCATTTT
. TRBJ2-2 TRBD1 TRBV4-2 CASSQGQGNSGELFF TGTGCCAGCAGCCAAGGACAGGGGAACTCCGGGGAGCTGTTTTTT
. TRBJ2-7 . TRBV5-1 CASSLAGGLISYEQYF TGCGCCAGCAGCTTGGCCGGCGGACTGATCTCCTACGAGCAGTACTTC
. TRBJ2-6 . TRBV28 CASSFMIPGANVLTF TGTGCCAGCAGTTTCATGATTCCTGGGGCCAACGTCCTGACTTTC
. TRBJ1-2 . TRBV6-1 CASSDGPANYGYTF TGTGCCAGCAGTGATGGTCCAGCTAACTATGGCTACACCTTC
. TRBJ2-4 . TRBV6-1 CASSEAPGIQYF TGTGCCAGCAGTGAAGCGCCAGGGATTCAGTACTTC
. TRBJ2-3 TRBD2 TRBV7-9 CASSWSGEIKTDTQYF TGTGCCAGCAGCTGGAGCGGGGAGATCAAGACAGATACGCAGTATTTT
. TRBJ2-5 . TRBV7-2 CASSLAGGGETQYF TGTGCCAGCAGCTTAGCGGGAGGCGGAGAGACCCAGTACTTC
. TRBJ2-5 . TRBV6-5 CASSYSMSTGQETQYF TGTGCCAGCAGTTACTCGATGTCGACAGGACAAGAGACCCAGTACTTC
. TRBJ1-1 . TRBV7-8 CASSLRGGTEAFF TGTGCCAGCAGCTTACGGGGAGGCACTGAAGCTTTCTTT
. TRBJ1-2 . TRBV19 CASRDQDHYGYTF TGTGCCAGTAGGGACCAGGATCACTATGGCTACACCTTC
. TRBJ1-6 . TRBV5-6 CASSLITTDSYNSPLHF TGTGCCAGCAGCTTGATAACTACGGACTCCTATAATTCACCCCTCCACTTT
once TRBJ2-3 TRBD2 TRBV7-8 CASSTRISGLAGTDTQYF TGTGCCAGCAGCACCCGCATCTCAGGACTAGCGGGGACAGATACGCAGTATTTT
. TRBJ2-7 . TRBV7-2 CASSSNGPAFYEQYF TGTGCCAGCAGCTCAAACGGACCCGCCTTCTACGAGCAGTACTTC
. TRBJ1-2 . TRBV4-1 CASSQDWSAIANYGYTF TGCGCCAGCAGCCAAGATTGGTCAGCTATAGCTAACTATGGCTACACCTTC
few TRBJ1-1 TRBD1 TRBV19 CASSIQGARTEAFF TGTGCCAGTAGTATCCAGGGGGCGCGGACTGAAGCTTTCTTT
. TRBJ1-6 . TRBV5-1 CASSLDSPGFDNSPLHF TGCGCCAGCAGCTTGGACAGCCCTGGCTTCGATAATTCACCCCTCCACTTT
. TRBJ2-3 . TRBV28 CASSLLGGRGSDTQYF TGTGCCAGCAGTTTATTAGGGGGGCGGGGCTCAGATACGCAGTATTTT
once TRBJ2-4 . TRBV30 CAWSDPPKNIQYF TGTGCCTGGAGTGATCCCCCCAAAAACATTCAGTACTTC
. TRBJ1-2 . TRBV19 CASSTSQGVGYTF TGTGCCAGTAGTACCTCACAGGGAGTTGGCTACACCTTC
. TRBJ1-6 TRBD1 TRBV7-9 CASSLSRTGIRSPLHF TGTGCCAGCAGCTTATCACGGACAGGGATCCGATCACCCCTCCACTTT
. TRBJ2-5 . TRBV6-5 CASSYSALRREETQYF TGTGCCAGCAGTTACTCGGCCCTGAGGAGGGAGGAGACCCAGTACTTC